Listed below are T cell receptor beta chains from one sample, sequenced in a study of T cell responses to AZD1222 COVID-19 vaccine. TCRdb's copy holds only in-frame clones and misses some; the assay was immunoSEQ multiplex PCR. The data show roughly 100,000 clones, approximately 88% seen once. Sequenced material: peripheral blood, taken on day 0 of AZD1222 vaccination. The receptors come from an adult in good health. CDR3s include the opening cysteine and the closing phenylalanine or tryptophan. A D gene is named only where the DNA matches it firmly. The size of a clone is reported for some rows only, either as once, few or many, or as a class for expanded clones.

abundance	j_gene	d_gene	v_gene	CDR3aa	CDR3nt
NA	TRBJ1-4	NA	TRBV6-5	CASSKMGSNNEKLFF	TGTGCCAGCAGCAAAATGGGGAGTAATAATGAAAAACTGTTTTTT
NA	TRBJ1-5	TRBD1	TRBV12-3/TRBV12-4	CASRQGAAQPQHF	TGTGCCAGCAGACAGGGGGCAGCTCAGCCCCAGCATTTT
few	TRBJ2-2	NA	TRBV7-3	CASSLSGSNTGELFF	TGTGCCAGCAGCCTATCCGGGAGTAACACCGGGGAGCTGTTTTTT
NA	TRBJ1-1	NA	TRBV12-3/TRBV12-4	CASSLAGGLEAFF	TGTGCCAGCAGTTTAGCAGGGGGTCTGGAAGCTTTCTTT
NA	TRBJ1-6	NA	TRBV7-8	CASSLYNSPLHF	TGTGCCAGCAGCTTATATAATTCACCCCTCCACTTT
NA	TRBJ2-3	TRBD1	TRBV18	CASSPPGQGMADTQYF	TGTGCCAGCTCACCACCGGGACAGGGTATGGCAGATACGCAGTATTTT
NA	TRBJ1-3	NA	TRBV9	CASSVGSPSSGNTIYF	TGTGCCAGCAGCGTGGGGAGCCCCAGCTCTGGAAACACCATATATTTT
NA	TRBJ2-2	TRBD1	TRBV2	CASSEQGVAGELFF	TGTGCCAGCAGTGAGCAGGGGGTGGCCGGGGAGCTGTTTTTT
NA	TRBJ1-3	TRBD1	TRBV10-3	CAIRGQGISGNTIYF	TGTGCCATCAGGGGACAGGGGATCTCTGGAAACACCATATATTTT
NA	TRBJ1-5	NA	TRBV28	CASSLGGGSNQPQHF	TGTGCCAGCAGTCTAGGGGGGGGGAGCAATCAGCCCCAGCATTTT
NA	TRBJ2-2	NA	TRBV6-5	CSGGRGSTGELFF	TGTAGTGGTGGCAGGGGTTCCACCGGGGAGCTGTTTTTT
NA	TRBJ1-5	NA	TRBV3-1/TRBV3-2	CASSQGVASGSPQHF	TGTGCCAGCAGCCAAGGGGTGGCTTCGGGGTCACCCCAGCATTTT
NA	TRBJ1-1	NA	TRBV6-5	CASRDGLNTEAFF	TGTGCCAGTCGGGACGGATTGAACACTGAAGCTTTCTTT
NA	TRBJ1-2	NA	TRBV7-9	CASSRIRGWDYGYTF	TGTGCCAGCAGCCGAATCAGGGGTTGGGACTATGGCTACACCTTC
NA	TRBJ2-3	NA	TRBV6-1	CASSARGGRGPDTQYF	TGTGCCAGCAGTGCACGAGGGGGGCGAGGGCCAGATACGCAGTATTTT
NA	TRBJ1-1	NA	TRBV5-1	CASSPGVSGGRNTEAFF	TGCGCCAGCAGCCCAGGGGTGTCGGGGGGGCGGAACACTGAAGCTTTCTTT
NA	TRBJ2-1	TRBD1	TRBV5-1	CASSSGQGRDEQFF	TGCGCCAGCAGCTCCGGACAGGGTAGAGATGAGCAGTTCTTC
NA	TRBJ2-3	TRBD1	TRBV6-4	CASSSGTGDTDTQYF	TGTGCCAGCAGTTCCGGGACAGGGGACACAGATACGCAGTATTTT
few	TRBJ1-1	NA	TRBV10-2	CASRGTLNTEAFF	TGCGCCAGCAGAGGGACATTGAACACTGAAGCTTTCTTT
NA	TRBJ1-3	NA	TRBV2	CASSDGGAGNTIYF	TGTGCCAGCAGTGACGGGGGAGCTGGAAACACCATATATTTT
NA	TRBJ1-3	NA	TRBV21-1	CASSKGEGWGQLSGNTIYF	TGTGCCAGCAGCAAAGGTGAGGGGTGGGGACAGTTATCTGGAAACACCATATATTTT
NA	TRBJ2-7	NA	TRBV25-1	CASRRKPGQSYEQYF	TGTGCCAGCAGAAGAAAGCCTGGACAGTCCTACGAGCAGTACTTC
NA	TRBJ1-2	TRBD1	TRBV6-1	CASSEGQPSYGYTF	TGTGCCAGCAGTGAGGGACAGCCAAGCTATGGCTACACCTTC
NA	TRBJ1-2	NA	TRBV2	CASRDDSIHNYGYTF	TGTGCCAGCAGGGACGACAGCATCCATAACTATGGCTACACCTTC
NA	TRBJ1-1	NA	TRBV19	CASSISGGKMNTEAFF	TGTGCCAGTAGTATATCCGGGGGTAAGATGAACACTGAAGCTTTCTTT
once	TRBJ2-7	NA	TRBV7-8	CASSWGRVGDEQYF	TGTGCCAGCTCCTGGGGACGGGTAGGGGACGAGCAGTACTTC
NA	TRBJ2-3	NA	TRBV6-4	CASSPGTDPDTQYF	TGTGCCAGCAGTCCCGGGACCGACCCAGATACGCAGTATTTT
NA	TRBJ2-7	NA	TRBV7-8	CASSLRAGSSYEQYF	TGTGCCAGCAGCTTACGCGCCGGAAGCTCCTACGAGCAGTACTTC
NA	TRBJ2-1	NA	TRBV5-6	CASSSATSTEQFF	TGTGCCAGCAGCTCCGCAACTAGTACTGAGCAGTTCTTC
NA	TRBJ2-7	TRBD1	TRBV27	CASSLTRGQGLHEQYF	TGTGCCAGCAGTTTGACTCGGGGACAGGGGTTACACGAGCAGTACTTC
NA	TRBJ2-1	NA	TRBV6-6	CASSRLVQGSYNEQFF	TGTGCCAGCAGTCGACTAGTTCAGGGCTCCTACAATGAGCAGTTCTTC
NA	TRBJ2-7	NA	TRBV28	CASSSEGGGESYEQYF	TGTGCCAGCAGTTCTGAGGGGGGGGGCGAGTCCTACGAGCAGTACTTC
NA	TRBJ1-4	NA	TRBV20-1	CSARGQEKLFF	TGCAGTGCTAGGGGCCAAGAAAAACTGTTTTTT
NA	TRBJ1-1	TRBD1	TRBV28	CASLVEGTVEAFF	TGTGCCAGCCTGGTGGAGGGGACAGTAGAAGCTTTCTTT
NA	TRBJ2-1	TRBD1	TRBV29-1	CSVAKGAGEQFF	TGCAGCGTTGCGAAGGGGGCAGGTGAGCAGTTCTTC
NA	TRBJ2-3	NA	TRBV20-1	CSARGVREQYF	TGCAGTGCTAGAGGGGTTCGGGAGCAGTATTTT
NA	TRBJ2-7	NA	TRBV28	CASARGDEVYEQYF	TGTGCCAGCGCAAGGGGGGACGAGGTCTACGAGCAGTACTTC
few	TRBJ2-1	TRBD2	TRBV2	CASSEALGRTSAYNEQFF	TGTGCCAGCAGTGAAGCGCTAGGTAGGACTAGCGCTTACAATGAGCAGTTCTTC
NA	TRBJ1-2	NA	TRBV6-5	CASPRQNYGYTF	TGTGCCAGCCCACGGCAGAACTATGGCTACACCTTC